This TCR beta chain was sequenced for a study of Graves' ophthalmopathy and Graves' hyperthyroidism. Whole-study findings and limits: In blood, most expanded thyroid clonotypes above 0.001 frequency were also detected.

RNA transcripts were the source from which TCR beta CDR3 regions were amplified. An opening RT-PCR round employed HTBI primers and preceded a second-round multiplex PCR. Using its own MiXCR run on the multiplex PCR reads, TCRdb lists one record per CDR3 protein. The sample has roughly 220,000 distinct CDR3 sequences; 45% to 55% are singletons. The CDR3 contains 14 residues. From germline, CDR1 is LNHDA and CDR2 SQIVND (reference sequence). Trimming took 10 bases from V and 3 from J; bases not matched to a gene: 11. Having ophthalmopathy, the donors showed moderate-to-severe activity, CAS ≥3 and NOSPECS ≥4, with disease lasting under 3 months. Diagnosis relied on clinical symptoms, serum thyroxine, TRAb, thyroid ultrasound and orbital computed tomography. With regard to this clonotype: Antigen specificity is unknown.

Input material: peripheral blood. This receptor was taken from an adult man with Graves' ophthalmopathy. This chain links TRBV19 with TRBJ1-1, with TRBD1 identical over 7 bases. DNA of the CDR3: TGTGCCACCAAGTTTTCAGACAGGGACACTGAAGCTTTCTTT. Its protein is CATKFSDRDTEAFF.